A selection of T cell receptor beta chains follows, all from one sample in a study of response to subunit inactivated influenza vaccine. TCRdb re-derived calls from the RT-PCR reads in MiXCR, one entry per CDR3 protein. The sample yields hundreds of thousands of distinct CDR3 sequences, 6% to 9% seen once. The sample here was PBMCs from blood, taken roughly 24 months after vaccination. The receptors come from a man between 50 and 70 years old who received an inactivated influenza vaccine. Both conserved end residues are part of each CDR3. The order of the fields is clone size, J gene, D gene, V gene, CDR3 protein, CDR3 DNA. The D gene is left open where the match is weak. A clone size is listed for some rows: how often the clone was seen (once, few, many), or a class if it is expanded.

few | TRBJ2-1 | TRBD2 | TRBV20-1 | CSASSGGYNEQFF | TGCAGTGCTAGTTCGGGAGGCTACAATGAGCAGTTCTTC
many | TRBJ2-7 | TRBD1 | TRBV20-1 | CSASQGAQTGTGLYF | TGCAGTGCTAGTCAGGGGGCCCAAACCGGGACAGGGTTGTACTTC
few | TRBJ2-5 | TRBD2 | TRBV10-3 | CAIMDPAGGQETQYF | TGTGCCATCATGGATCCAGCGGGGGGCCAAGAGACCCAGTACTTC
many | TRBJ2-1 | . | TRBV3-1 | CASSQAAGIEQFF | TGTGCCAGCAGCCAAGCTGCGGGAATTGAGCAGTTCTTC
. | TRBJ2-1 | TRBD1 | TRBV12-5 | CASGRWDSRSNEQFF | TGTGCTAGTGGTCGCTGGGACAGTCGCTCCAATGAGCAGTTCTTC
. | TRBJ2-1 | TRBD2 | TRBV20-1 | CSAFERGGSNEQFF | TGCAGTGCTTTCGAGCGGGGGGGTTCCAATGAGCAGTTCTTC
many | TRBJ1-1 | . | TRBV5-1 | CASSAGLREPEAFF | TGCGCCAGCAGCGCTGGACTCCGTGAACCTGAAGCTTTCTTT
few | TRBJ1-1 | . | TRBV6-5 | CASSYSGLNTEAFF | TGTGCCAGCAGTTACTCGGGACTGAACACTGAAGCTTTCTTT
. | TRBJ2-7 | . | TRBV29-1 | CSGGAGRGEQYF | TGCAGCGGGGGTGCAGGGCGGGGCGAGCAGTACTTC
. | TRBJ1-3 | . | TRBV4-3 | CASSQDVRGHSGNTIYF | TGCGCCAGCAGCCAAGATGTAAGAGGCCACTCTGGAAACACCATATATTTT
many | TRBJ2-7 | TRBD1 | TRBV29-1 | CSARTGLYEQYF | TGCAGCGCGCGGACAGGGCTCTACGAGCAGTACTTC
many | TRBJ2-2 | . | TRBV6-2/TRBV6-3 | CASSRQASNTGELFF | TGTGCCAGCAGTCGACAGGCATCGAACACCGGGGAGCTGTTTTTT